This TCR beta chain originates from a study of cytomegalovirus exposure and HLA in healthy donors. The overall study: Earlier, 100 million to 120 million unique TCR beta sequences were recovered from approximately 200 million T cells by an analysis. Whole-study findings and limits: Common viral pathogens were later found to be apparently linked to several of the most significant clusters. No immune exposure information besides CMV serostatus was available. Accurate predictions that matched the HLA-A and HLA-B alleles of most subjects were reportedly made from TCR beta sequences.

This clone came up a few times. Its specificity is unknown. PCR employed 60 Vbeta and 13 Jbeta primers. Libraries were prepared by immunoSEQ multiplex PCR; TCRdb keeps only in-frame clonotypes and omits some of them. Of more than 85,000 clones in the sample, around 80% are singletons; the top ten hold roughly 6%. Germline V gene sequence: CDR1 LNHDA, CDR2 SQIVND (reference sequence). CDR3 size: 14 residues. The trim removed 9 bases at V and 6 bases at J, leaving 10 bases unmatched. This TCR was recovered from a man younger than 40 in good health and CMV-seropositive. The rearrangement links TRBV19 to TRBJ2-7, with 11 bases fitting TRBD2. Sequenced input: PBMCs. The chain's CDR3 is CASQGLADASEQYF. The CDR3 DNA reads as TGTGCCAGCCAGGGACTAGCGGATGCCAGCGAGCAGTACTTC.